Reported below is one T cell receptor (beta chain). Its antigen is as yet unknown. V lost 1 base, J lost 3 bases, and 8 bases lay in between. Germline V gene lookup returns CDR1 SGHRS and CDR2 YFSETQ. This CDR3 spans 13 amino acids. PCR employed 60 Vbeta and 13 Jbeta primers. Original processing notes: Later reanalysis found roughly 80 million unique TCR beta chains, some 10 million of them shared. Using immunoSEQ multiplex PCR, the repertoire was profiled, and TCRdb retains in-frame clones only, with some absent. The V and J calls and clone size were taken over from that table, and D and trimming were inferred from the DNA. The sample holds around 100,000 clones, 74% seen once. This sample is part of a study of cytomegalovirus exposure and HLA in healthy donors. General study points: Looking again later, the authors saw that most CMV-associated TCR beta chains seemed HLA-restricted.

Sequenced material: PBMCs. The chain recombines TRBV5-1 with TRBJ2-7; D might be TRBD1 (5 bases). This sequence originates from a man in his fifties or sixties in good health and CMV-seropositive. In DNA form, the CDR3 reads TGCGCCAGCAGCTTGAGGGGTAACTACGAGCAGTACTTC. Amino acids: CASSLRGNYEQYF.